This entry lists 10 T cell receptor beta chains sequenced from one sample in a study of blood T cell repertoires in COVID-19 (dated by TCRdb to 2018 to 2021). Receptors were amplified or captured by the immunoSEQ multiplex PCR assay. This immuneACCESS table, as held by TCRdb, lists in-frame sequences with V and J called but not all clones. Of the missing ones, under half trace to an unresolved V gene in checked studies; the others have no known cause. This sample is represented by 360,000 or so clones; about nine tenths of them were singletons. The ten top clones hold approximately 0.97% of the sample. The material sequenced was PBMCs or T cells enriched from blood (not recorded which). Receptors were obtained from a woman in her twenties or thirties who had been exposed to COVID-19.

This clone was counted a few times. This chain uses TRBV4-1 with TRBJ2-1; D is unclear. The CDR3 runs to 13 residues. Germline CDR1 MGHRA, CDR2 YSYEKL. V was cut by 0 bases and J by 8 bases, with 8 bases left in between. CDR3 coding DNA: TGCGCCAGCAGCCAAGACCAGGTCTATGAGCAGTTCTTC. Protein product: CASSQDQVYEQFF.

The gene calls are TRBV3-1 (or the pseudogene TRBV3-2) and TRBJ1-5; no reliable D call. The CDR3 sequence is 15 residues long. The germline gives CDR1 LGHDT, CDR2 YNNKEL (reference sequence). With 1 base removed from V and 5 bases from J, the gap between germline ends came to 12 bases. The CDR3 region is CASSQGPGSHQPQHF. DNA for the CDR3: TGTGCCAGCAGCCAAGGACCAGGATCCCATCAGCCCCAGCATTTT.

The J gene is TRBJ2-7, the V gene TRBV5-6; a possible D gene is TRBD2 (5 bases). Germline V lookup: CDR1 SGHDT, CDR2 YYEEEE. The germline V and J ends were trimmed by 4 bases and 7 bases, with 21 bases remaining between them. The CDR3 is 15 amino acids. The CDR3 here is CASSPPRGLRREQYF. CDR3 sequence (DNA): TGTGCCAGCAGCCCCCCCCGGGGTCTACGTCGGGAGCAGTACTTC.

CDR3 coding DNA: TGTGCCAGTAGTCCCGGACAGGCCTACGAGCAGTACTTC. It specifies CASSPGQAYEQYF. The chain carries TRBV19 and TRBJ2-7; TRBD1 aligns across 7 bases. This CDR3 has 13 residues. Trimming took 5 bases from V and 2 from J; bases not matched to a gene: 3. CDR1 and CDR2 (germline): LNHDA, SQIVND (reference sequence).

This chain connects TRBV6-5 to TRBJ2-7; D might be TRBD2 (5 bases). V shed 4 bases and J shed 2 bases, with 15 bases lying between them. Germline V gene data show CDR1 as MNHEY and CDR2 as SVGAGI. This CDR3 region has 15 residues. The CDR3 bases are TGTGCCAGCAGTTTCCAGCGGCCCGTGGCCTACGAGCAGTACTTC. Encoded protein: CASSFQRPVAYEQYF.

This clone is a singleton in its sample. The rearrangement uses TRBV5-1 and TRBJ2-1, with TRBD2 as a possible D gene (6 bases). V was trimmed by 3 bases and J by 0 bases, leaving 25 bases between them. CDR3 length equals 20 residues. Germline loops: CDR1 SGHRS, CDR2 YFSETQ. CDR3 amino acids: CASSWTISGLGSSSYNEQFF. As DNA, the CDR3 is TGCGCCAGCAGCTGGACGATTAGCGGCCTTGGGAGCAGCTCCTACAATGAGCAGTTCTTC.

This rearrangement joins TRBV27 to TRBJ1-2; weak D call: TRBD1 (5 bases). The CDR3 is 14 amino acids. Trimming removed 2 bases at V and 4 bases at J, with 11 bases between. Germline assignment: CDR1 MNHEY and CDR2 SMNVEV (reference sequence). CDR3 residues: CASSLTREGYGYTF. Written as DNA, the CDR3 is TGTGCCAGCAGTTTAACCAGGGAGGGCTATGGCTACACCTTC.

The chain employs TRBV28 and TRBJ2-1; 7 bases are a match to TRBD2. This CDR3 spans 17 amino acids. The germline V gene encodes CDR1 MDHEN and CDR2 SYDVKM. V lost 6 bases and J lost 8; bases outside the gene matches: 19. CDR3 in amino acids: CASRPPKRDKLKDEQFF. Written as DNA, the CDR3 is TGTGCCAGCAGACCCCCCAAGCGGGATAAGTTGAAGGATGAGCAGTTCTTC.

This sequence joins TRBV4-1 and TRBJ2-6; TRBD1 might be the D (6 bases). V was shortened by 0 bases and J by 5 bases, with 11 bases between the two germline ends. CDR3 length: 16 residues. Germline V gene data show CDR1 as MGHRA and CDR2 as YSYEKL. CDR3 sequence: CASSQDEGVWANVLTF. DNA for the CDR3: TGCGCCAGCAGCCAAGACGAGGGGGTCTGGGCCAACGTCCTGACTTTC.

CDR3 nucleotides: TGTGCCAGCACCCCTTCCTTCGGCACAGATACGCAGTATTTT. Translation: CASTPSFGTDTQYF. The rearrangement joins TRBV6-5 to TRBJ2-3; D is ambiguous. CDR1 and CDR2 from the germline V gene are MNHEY and SVGAGI. Trimming took off 7 bases at V and 1 base at J, with 12 bases between the two ends. This CDR3 contains 14 residues.